Relative to its sample, the clone carrying this TCR beta chain is medium-sized. TCRdb fed the 5' RACE reads into MiXCR, producing one record per CDR3 protein. Of 25,000 to 40,000 distinct CDR3 sequences listed, 24% are singletons. Germline assignment: CDR1 SGDLS and CDR2 YYNGEE. Trimming left V 3 bases short and J 5 bases short, with 14 bases between. The CDR3 loop spans 14 amino acids. The chain employs TRBV9 and TRBJ2-5, with a tentative D call TRBD2 (6 bases). The sequencing sample was made of memory CD4+ T cells sorted from blood. Regarding subset: memory CD4+ T cells, CD4+CD45RO+CD25-. The sequence derives from a female donor with breast cancer. The CDR3 bases are TGTGCCAGCAGCGGACAATACAGCGGGGAGACCCAGTACTTC. Its protein is CASSGQYSGETQYF.